Listed below are T cell receptor beta chains from one sample, sequenced in a study of shared clonotypes between healthy human individuals. Sequencing was performed with immunoSEQ multiplex PCR; in TCRdb, only in-frame clones are kept and a portion is missing. The sample contains 700,000 to 950,000 clones, about 97% of which appear only once. The sequenced sample consisted of naive CD8+ T cells sorted from blood. The receptors shown here come from a man in his thirties or forties in good health. The CDR3 runs from the conserved cysteine through the conserved F or W. Fields, in order: V gene, CDR3 protein.

TRBV5-1,CASSLGQGAYEQYF
TRBV6-5,CASSRGRNEQFF
TRBV13,CASSLWGAYEQYF
TRBV4-1,CASSLNLGGSTDTQYF
TRBV6-1,CASRPDRDPSYEQYF
TRBV29-1,CSVEGLGYEQYF
TRBV30,CAWRAGTASNQPQHF
TRBV4-3,CASSQDGRTHNEQFF
TRBV30,CAWSDGYNEQFF
TRBV29-1,CSVDGLAGVLDVDEQFF
TRBV28,CASSGSGGGPPVGNEQFF
TRBV12-5,CASGFGSHYDGYTF
TRBV29-1,CSVEDWEGSSYNEQFF
TRBV9,CASSVTGTANYEQYF
TRBV14,CASSQEVGFGPLSDTQYF
TRBV9,CASSVGVYGYTF
TRBV4-1,CASSPFFSGADEQFF
TRBV6-5,CASSYTPVGSQYF
TRBV15,CATSRDKGLLSDEQYF
TRBV7-9,CASSHMSRAGTDTQYF
TRBV7-9,CASSSPAAGLQETQYF
TRBV27,CASSQGQGYGYTF
TRBV5-1,CASSSAGVEELFF
TRBV5-4,CASSPGTGVYGYTF
TRBV6-5,CASSYSMAGNHYGYTF
TRBV7-9,CASRARGLDGYTF
TRBV11-2,CASSSYTGAFF
TRBV7-9,CASSLDFGDGRYTF
TRBV5-6,CASSLGEYEQYF